A single sample is the source of the 21 T cell receptor beta chains below, sequenced in a study of Ad26.COV2.S vaccination and SARS-CoV-2 variants. Treatment indicated: some 19 received Ad26.COV2.S at low or high dose, single or two shots; five or six received placebo; per-sample allocation not given. Day 63 after the first injection of vaccine or placebo was the sampling time. Assay: immunoSEQ multiplex PCR; the TCRdb copy retains only in-frame clones and omits some. The data hold approximately 340,000 clones, with 70% to 90% observed a single time. The starting material was peripheral blood, obtained in a trial of Ad26.COV2.S vaccine versus placebo. These receptor sequences come from a person aged 18-60 years who received the Ad26.COV2.S COVID-19 vaccine or a placebo.

The chain has TRBV2 and TRBJ2-6; no clear D. This CDR3 region has 15 residues. CDR1 is SNHLY and CDR2 is FYNNEI in the germline V gene. Trimming pared 0 bases from V and 4 bases from J, leaving 7 bases between. CDR3 loop: CASSEASSGANVLTF. Here the CDR3 DNA reads TGTGCCAGCAGTGAAGCGAGCTCGGGGGCCAACGTCCTGACTTTC.

V gene TRBV3-1 (or the pseudogene TRBV3-2) combines with J gene TRBJ1-5; D not resolved. The CDR3 extends over 15 amino acids. The V gene's germline CDR1 is LGHDT and CDR2 YNNKEL (reference sequence). V dropped 0 bases and J dropped 2 bases, with 8 bases sitting between them. In nucleotides, the CDR3 is TGTGCCAGCAGCCAAGATCACAGTGGCAATCAGCCCCAGCATTTT. This encodes CASSQDHSGNQPQHF.

This chain links TRBV6-5 with TRBJ1-4, with 7 bases lining up with TRBD1. V dropped 4 bases and J dropped 6; count of bases not matched to a gene: 5. The germline V gene has CDR1 MNHEY and CDR2 SVGAGI. The CDR3 contains 14 residues. CDR3 sequence: CASSLSQGYEKLFF. In DNA, the CDR3 is TGTGCCAGCAGTTTATCACAGGGGTATGAAAAACTGTTTTTT.

The chain joins TRBV23-1 to TRBJ2-2, with 8 bases aligning to TRBD1. TRBV23-1 is an ORF; its function is uncertain. After removal of 3 bases from V and 0 bases from J, the junction contained 9 bases not matched to a gene. The CDR3 consists of 18 residues. CDR3 sequence (DNA): TGCGCCAGCAGTCACGAGACTCCGGGACAGGCGAACACCGGGGAGCTGTTTTTT. It specifies CASSHETPGQANTGELFF.

The V and J genes are TRBV7-9 and TRBJ2-6, with 7 nucleotides matching TRBD1. The CDR3 extends over 18 amino acids. The ends lost 5 bases at V and 0 bases at J; junction bases unmatched: 10. Germline loops: CDR1 SEHNR, CDR2 FQNEAQ (reference sequence). As DNA, the CDR3 is TGTGCCAGCAGCGTTAATCAAGGGACAGCCTCTGGGGCCAACGTCCTGACTTTC. Its translation: CASSVNQGTASGANVLTF.

This clone was seen once. This sequence joins TRBV4-3 and TRBJ2-1, with 7 bases matching TRBD2. In germline, CDR1 is LGHNA, CDR2 YSLEER. The CDR3 contains 15 residues. The trim removed 6 bases at V and 6 bases at J, leaving 11 bases unmatched. Written as DNA, the CDR3 is TGCGCCAGCAGTTCCGGGGCTAGCGGAGGCAATGAGCAGTTCTTC. It translates to CASSSGASGGNEQFF.

V is TRBV20-1 and J is TRBJ2-5; no firm D call. The CDR3 is 13 residues long. CDR1 and CDR2 (germline): DFQATT, SNEGSKA (reference sequence). Trimming took 3 bases from V and 2 from J, leaving 10 bases between them. CDR3 in DNA: TGCAGTGCTAGTACCCTAGAGCAAGAGACCCAGTACTTC. Translation gives CSASTLEQETQYF.

The chain joins TRBV11-2 to TRBJ1-3; 7 nucleotides line up with TRBD1. The junction had 7 bases not matched to a gene; V was cut back by 4 bases and J by 4 bases. Per the germline V gene, CDR1 is SGHAT and CDR2 is FQNNGV. This CDR3 region has 15 residues. The CDR3 coding sequence is TGTGCCAGCAGCTCCTACGACAGGGTAGGAAACACCATATATTTT. Its translation: CASSSYDRVGNTIYF.

The chain links TRBV3-1 (or the pseudogene TRBV3-2) to TRBJ2-1, with D uncertain. Germline CDR1 and CDR2: LGHDT and YNNKEL (reference sequence). Trimming took off 4 bases at V and 8 bases at J, with 12 bases between the two ends. The CDR3 contains 13 residues. DNA for the CDR3: TGTGCCAGCAGCCCCCTAGGTGGGGATGAGCAGTTCTTC. Translation gives CASSPLGGDEQFF.

J is TRBJ1-6 and V is TRBV10-3; D remains ambiguous. V was cut by 3 bases and J by 5 bases, with 14 bases left in between. Per germline, CDR1 ENHRY and CDR2 SYGVKD. This CDR3 contains 16 residues. CDR3 in DNA: TGTGCCATCAGTGAAAGACCGGACCCTAATAATTCACCCCTCCACTTT. This translates into CAISERPDPNNSPLHF.

The chain combines TRBV2 with TRBJ2-1; D perhaps matches TRBD2 (6 bases). V lost 5 bases to trimming and J lost 6 bases, with 11 bases between them. The CDR3 totals 13 residues. Germline assignment: CDR1 SNHLY and CDR2 FYNNEI. The CDR3 reads CASSLGGSNEQFF. For the CDR3, the DNA is TGTGCCAGCAGTCTGGGGGGATCCAATGAGCAGTTCTTC.

This clone came up a few times. V usage is TRBV5-1 and J usage is TRBJ2-7; tentative D call: TRBD2 (5 bases). The CDR3 is 14 residues long. Per the germline V gene, CDR1 is SGHRS and CDR2 is YFSETQ. V was cut by 1 base and J by 2 bases, with 10 bases left in between. CDR3 DNA: TGCGCCAGCAGCTTGTATCCGGGGACCTACGAGCAGTACTTC. It translates to CASSLYPGTYEQYF.

The chain is built from TRBV5-1 and TRBJ2-1; TRBD1 matches at 7 bases. Looked up from germline, CDR1 is SGHRS and CDR2 is YFSETQ. V trimming: 6 bases; J trimming: 8 bases; junction bases outside the gene matches: 14. The CDR3 covers 15 residues. In DNA, the CDR3 is TGCGCCAGCACCCCGTATGAACAGGGGTTGGATGAGCAGTTCTTC. It codes for CASTPYEQGLDEQFF.

In this sample, this clone turned up a few times. The V and J genes are TRBV24-1 and TRBJ2-7; D remains unclear. The CDR3 is made up of 13 amino acids. Germline V gene data show CDR1 as KGHDR and CDR2 as SFDVKD. The V end lost 9 bases, the J end lost 0 bases, and 11 bases lay between the germline ends. The CDR3: CATGEAGSYEQYF. The CDR3 DNA follows: TGTGCCACCGGGGAAGCCGGCTCCTACGAGCAGTACTTC.

DNA of the CDR3: TGCGCCAGCAGCCTCTCCGGGACACAAGAGACCCAGTACTTC. Its translation: CASSLSGTQETQYF. The V gene is TRBV4-3, the J gene TRBJ2-5; weak D call: TRBD1 (6 bases). V lost 4 bases, J lost 2 bases, and 11 bases lay in between. Germline V CDR1 and CDR2: LGHNA, YSLEER. The CDR3 has 14 amino acids.

The V and J genes are TRBV19 and TRBJ2-5, with D possibly being TRBD1 (5 bases). The germline gives CDR1 LNHDA, CDR2 SQIVND (reference sequence). Trimming took off 7 bases at V and 4 bases at J, with 10 bases between the two ends. This CDR3 contains 12 residues. CDR3 loop: CASKTGPETQYF. CDR3 coding DNA: TGTGCCAGTAAAACAGGTCCAGAGACCCAGTACTTC.

The J gene is TRBJ1-1, the V gene TRBV14; unclear D gene. Germline CDR1 and CDR2: SGHDN and FVKESK. Trimming took off 4 bases at V and 0 bases at J, with 6 bases between the two ends. CDR3 size: 13 residues. Here the CDR3 DNA reads TGTGCCAGCAGCCTTCGGATGAACACTGAAGCTTTCTTT. Amino acid sequence: CASSLRMNTEAFF.

The chain combines TRBV5-6 with TRBJ1-1; D unresolved. CDR1 and CDR2 (germline): SGHDT, YYEEEE. V lost 2 bases and J 1 base, leaving 9 bases between the germline ends. This CDR3 region has 14 residues. CDR3 sequence: CASSFGQANTEAFF. The CDR3 nucleotides read TGTGCCAGCAGCTTTGGTCAGGCGAACACTGAAGCTTTCTTT. The full variable domain, rest sourced from reference TRBV5-6 and TRBJ1-1, is DAGVTQSPTHLIKTRGQQVTLRCSPKSGHDTVSWYQQALGQGPQFIFQYYEEEERQRGNFPDRFSGHQFPNYSSELNVNALLLGDSALYLCASSFGQANTEAFFGQGTRLTVV.

The V call is TRBV18, the J call TRBJ2-7; either TRBD1 or TRBD2 may supply D (5 bases each). The V and J ends lost 3 bases and 2 bases respectively, with 8 bases between them. The CDR3 covers 13 residues. Germline V gene data show CDR1 as KGHSH and CDR2 as LQKENI. The DNA for the CDR3 is TGTGCCAGCTCACCGGGACGGACCTACGAGCAGTACTTC. This translates into CASSPGRTYEQYF. The entire variable domain, with the rest obtained from reference TRBV18 and TRBJ2-7, is as follows: NAGVMQNPRHLVRRRGQEARLRCSPMKGHSHVYWYRQLPEEGLKFMVYLQKENIIDESGMPKERFSAEFPKEGPSILRIQQVVRGDSAAYFCASSPGRTYEQYFGPGTRLTVT.

The chain is built from TRBV20-1 and TRBJ2-5; D may be TRBD1 or TRBD2 (5 bases each). Trimming cost V 3 bases and J 6 bases, with 17 bases left between them. CDR1 is DFQATT and CDR2 is SNEGSKA in the germline V gene (reference sequence). CDR3 length: 14 amino acids. The CDR3 nucleotides are TGCAGTGCTAGTCCACCTGAGGGGCACAAGACCCAGTACTTC. It is translated as CSASPPEGHKTQYF.

DNA for the CDR3: TGTGCCAGCAGCTTAGCGCCGTACAGAGTTAACACTGAAGCTTTCTTT. It specifies CASSLAPYRVNTEAFF. The chain uses TRBV7-6 and TRBJ1-1; D gene uncertain. This CDR3 region has 16 residues. Germline CDR1 is SGHVS and CDR2 is FNYEAQ. Trimming stripped 0 bases from V and 2 bases from J, with 13 bases between.